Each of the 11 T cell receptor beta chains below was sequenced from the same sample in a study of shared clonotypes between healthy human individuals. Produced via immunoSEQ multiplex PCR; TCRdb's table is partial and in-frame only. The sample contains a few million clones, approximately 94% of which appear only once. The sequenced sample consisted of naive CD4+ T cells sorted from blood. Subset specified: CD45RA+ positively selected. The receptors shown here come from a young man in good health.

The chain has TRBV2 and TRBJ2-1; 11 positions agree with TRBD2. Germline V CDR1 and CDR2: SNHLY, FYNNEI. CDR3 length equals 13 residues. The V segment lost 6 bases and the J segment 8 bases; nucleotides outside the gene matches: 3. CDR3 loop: CASRTSGIYEQFF. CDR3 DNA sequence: TGTGCCAGCAGGACTAGCGGGATCTATGAGCAGTTCTTC.

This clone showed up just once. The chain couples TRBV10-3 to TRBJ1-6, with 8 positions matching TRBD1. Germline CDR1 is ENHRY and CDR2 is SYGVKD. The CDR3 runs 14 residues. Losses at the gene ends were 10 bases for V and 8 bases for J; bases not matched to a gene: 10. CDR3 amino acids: CATGIGQGYSPLHF. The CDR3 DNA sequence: TGTGCCACGGGAATCGGACAGGGTTATTCACCCCTCCACTTT.

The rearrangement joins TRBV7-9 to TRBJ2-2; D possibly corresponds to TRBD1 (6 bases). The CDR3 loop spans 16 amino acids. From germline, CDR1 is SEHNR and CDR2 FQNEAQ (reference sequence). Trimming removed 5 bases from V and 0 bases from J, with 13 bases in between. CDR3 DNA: TGTGCCAGCAGCCCTAGACGACAGGCGAACACCGGGGAGCTGTTTTTT. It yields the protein CASSPRRQANTGELFF.

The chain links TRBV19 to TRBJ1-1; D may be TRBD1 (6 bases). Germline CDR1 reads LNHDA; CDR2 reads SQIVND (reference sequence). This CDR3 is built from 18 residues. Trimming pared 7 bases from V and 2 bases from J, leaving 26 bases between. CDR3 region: CASTYIGVRDTSNTEAFF. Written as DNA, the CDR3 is TGTGCCAGTACCTATATTGGAGTCCGGGACACTTCTAACACTGAAGCTTTCTTT.

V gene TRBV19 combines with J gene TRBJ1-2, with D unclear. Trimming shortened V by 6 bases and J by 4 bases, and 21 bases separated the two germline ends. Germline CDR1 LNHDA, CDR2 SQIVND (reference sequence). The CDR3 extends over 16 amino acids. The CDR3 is CASRPPRQTRFYGYTF. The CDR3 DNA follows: TGTGCCAGTAGACCGCCCCGGCAGACAAGATTCTATGGCTACACCTTC.

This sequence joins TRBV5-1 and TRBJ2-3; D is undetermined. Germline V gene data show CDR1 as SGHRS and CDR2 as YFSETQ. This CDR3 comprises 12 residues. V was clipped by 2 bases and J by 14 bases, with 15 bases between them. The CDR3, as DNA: TGCGCCAGCAGCTTTGAGTTAAGTATGTTGTATTTT. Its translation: CASSFELSMLYF.

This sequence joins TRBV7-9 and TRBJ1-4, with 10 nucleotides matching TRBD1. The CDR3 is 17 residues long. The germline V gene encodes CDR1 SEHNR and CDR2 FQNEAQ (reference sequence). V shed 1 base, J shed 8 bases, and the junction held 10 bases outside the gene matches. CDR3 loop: CASSLGGRQGAREKLFF. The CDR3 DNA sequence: TGTGCCAGCAGCTTAGGCGGACGACAGGGGGCGCGCGAAAAACTGTTTTTT.

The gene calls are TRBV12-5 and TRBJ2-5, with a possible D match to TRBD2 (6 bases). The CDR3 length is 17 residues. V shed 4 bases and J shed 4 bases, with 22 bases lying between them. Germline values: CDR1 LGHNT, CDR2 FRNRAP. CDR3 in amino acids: CASGSRYSGDAGETQYF. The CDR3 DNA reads TGTGCTAGTGGTTCGCGGTATTCGGGAGATGCAGGAGAGACCCAGTACTTC.

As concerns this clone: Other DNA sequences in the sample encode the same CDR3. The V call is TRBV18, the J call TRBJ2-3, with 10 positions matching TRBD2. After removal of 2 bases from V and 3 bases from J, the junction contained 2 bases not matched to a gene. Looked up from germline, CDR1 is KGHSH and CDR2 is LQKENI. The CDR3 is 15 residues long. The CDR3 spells CASSPSSGRTDTQYF. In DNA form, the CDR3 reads TGTGCCAGCTCACCATCTAGCGGGAGAACAGATACGCAGTATTTT.

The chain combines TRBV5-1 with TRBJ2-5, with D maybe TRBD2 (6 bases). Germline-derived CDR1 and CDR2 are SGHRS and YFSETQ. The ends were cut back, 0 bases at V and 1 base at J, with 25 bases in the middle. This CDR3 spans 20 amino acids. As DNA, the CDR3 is TGCGCCAGCAGCTTGGCCGCGGGTAGCGGAACGACCTACTCCCAAGAGACCCAGTACTTC. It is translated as CASSLAAGSGTTYSQETQYF.

The CDR3, as DNA: TGTGCCAGCAGACAAGGGACTAGCTTCCCAGATACGCAGTATTTT. This translates into CASRQGTSFPDTQYF. This chain uses TRBV6-1 with TRBJ2-3, with 9 bases aligning to TRBD2. This CDR3 region has 15 residues. CDR1 is MNHNS and CDR2 is SASEGT in the germline V gene. J was trimmed by 4 bases and V by 6 bases; bases with no gene match: 8.